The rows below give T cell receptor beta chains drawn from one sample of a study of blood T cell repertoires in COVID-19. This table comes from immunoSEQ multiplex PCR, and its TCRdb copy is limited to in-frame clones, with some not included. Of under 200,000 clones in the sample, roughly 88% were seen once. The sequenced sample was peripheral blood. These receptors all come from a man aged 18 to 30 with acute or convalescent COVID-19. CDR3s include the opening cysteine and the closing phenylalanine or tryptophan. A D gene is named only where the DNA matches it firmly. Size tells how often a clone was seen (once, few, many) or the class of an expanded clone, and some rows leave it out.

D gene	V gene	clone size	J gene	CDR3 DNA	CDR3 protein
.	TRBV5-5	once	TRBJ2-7	TGTGCCAGCAGTAATCGAGAGAGTAGCTACGAGCAGTACTTC	CASSNRESSYEQYF
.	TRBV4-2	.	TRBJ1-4	TGTGCCAGCAGCCAGGTGGGGGAGGTCCCAACTAATGAAAAACTGTTTTTT	CASSQVGEVPTNEKLFF
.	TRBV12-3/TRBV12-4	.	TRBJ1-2	TGTGCCAGCAGTCCTCAGGACTTCTATGGCTACACCTTC	CASSPQDFYGYTF
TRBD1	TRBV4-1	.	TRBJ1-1	TGCGCCAGCAGCCAAGTAGGGACAGGGCCTGGAGGCACTGAAGCTTTCTTT	CASSQVGTGPGGTEAFF
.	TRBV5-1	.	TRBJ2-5	TGCGCCAGCACAGCTTTGGGTGATCCAGGCCAAGAGACCCAGTACTTC	CASTALGDPGQETQYF
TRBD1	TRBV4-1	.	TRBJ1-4	TGCGCCAGCAGCCAGATGACAGGGGCTAATGAAAAACTGTTTTTT	CASSQMTGANEKLFF
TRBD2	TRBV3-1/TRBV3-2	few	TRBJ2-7	TGTGCCAGCAGCCAGTTACATAGCGGGAGCCCGCACTACGAGCAGTACTTC	CASSQLHSGSPHYEQYF
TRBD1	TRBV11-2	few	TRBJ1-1	TGTGCCAGCAGCATCGGGACAGGGGGCGCCGTGCCTGAAGCTTTCTTT	CASSIGTGGAVPEAFF
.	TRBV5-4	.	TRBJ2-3	TGTGCCAGCAGCCCCCAGATCACAGATACGCAGTATTTT	CASSPQITDTQYF
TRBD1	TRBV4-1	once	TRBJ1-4	TGCGCCAGCAGGGGCCGATGGACAGGGGCGAATGAAAAACTGTTTTTT	CASRGRWTGANEKLFF
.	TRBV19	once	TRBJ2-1	TGTGCCAGTAGTATCCGTCAGGCGTCCTCGGACAATGAGCAGTTCTTC	CASSIRQASSDNEQFF
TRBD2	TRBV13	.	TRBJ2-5	TGTGCCAGCAGCTTTACAACCAGCGGGAGGAAACAAGAGACCCAGTACTTC	CASSFTTSGRKQETQYF
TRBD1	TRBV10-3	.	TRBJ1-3	TGTGCCATCAGCAACAGGGGTTCGGGAAACACCATATATTTT	CAISNRGSGNTIYF
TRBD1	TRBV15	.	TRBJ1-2	TGTGCCACCAGCAGAACAGGGGTGGGGGACTATGGCTACACCTTC	CATSRTGVGDYGYTF
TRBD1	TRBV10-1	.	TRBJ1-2	TGCGCCAGCAGTGGGGACAGGGATTTAGGTGGCTACACCTTC	CASSGDRDLGGYTF
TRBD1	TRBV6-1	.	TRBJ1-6	TGTGCCAGCAGTGAGGCAGGGGGGAGCTCCTATAATTCACCCCTCCACTTT	CASSEAGGSSYNSPLHF
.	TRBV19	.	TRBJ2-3	TGTGCCAGTAGTATAGGGACAGCAGATACGCAGTATTTT	CASSIGTADTQYF
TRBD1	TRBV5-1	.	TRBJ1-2	TGCGCCAGCAGCCCTTGGACAGGGGAGGAGGATGGCTACACCTTC	CASSPWTGEEDGYTF
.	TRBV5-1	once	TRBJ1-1	TGCGCCAGCTGGGGAGGGCAGGACACTGAAGCTTTCTTT	CASWGGQDTEAFF
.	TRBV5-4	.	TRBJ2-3	TGTGCCAGCAGCTGGAAGACTCTCCTGGGAGATACGCAGTATTTT	CASSWKTLLGDTQYF
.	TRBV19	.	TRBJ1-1	TGTGCCAGTAGTATAGGGTCGGGGAACACTGAAGCTTTCTTT	CASSIGSGNTEAFF
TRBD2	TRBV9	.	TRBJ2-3	TGTGCCAGCAGCGGACTAGCGGGAGACCTCACAGATACGCAGTATTTT	CASSGLAGDLTDTQYF
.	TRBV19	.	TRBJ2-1	TGTGCCAGTAGCCCGGACAGTGCTTCCTACAATGAGCAGTTCTTC	CASSPDSASYNEQFF
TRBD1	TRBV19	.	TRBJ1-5	TGTGCCAGTAGCCCGGACAGGGGGCAACAGCCCCAGCATTTT	CASSPDRGQQPQHF
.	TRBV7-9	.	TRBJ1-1	TGTGCCAGCAGCTTCGGAGCAGGGGCAATTGAAGCTTTCTTT	CASSFGAGAIEAFF
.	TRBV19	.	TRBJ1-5	TGTGCCAGTAGTATGGCAACCTCGCGAGGGTCCCAGCATTTT	CASSMATSRGSQHF
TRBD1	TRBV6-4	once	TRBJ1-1	TGTGCCAGCAGTGAAAACAGGGGGATGAACACTGAAGCTTTCTTT	CASSENRGMNTEAFF
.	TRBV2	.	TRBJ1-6	TGTGCCAGCAGTGAAGTGGACAGTAATTCACCCCTCCACTTT	CASSEVDSNSPLHF
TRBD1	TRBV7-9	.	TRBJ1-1	TGTGCCAGCAGACCACCCGGGACAGGGCTGAACACTGAAGCTTTCTTT	CASRPPGTGLNTEAFF
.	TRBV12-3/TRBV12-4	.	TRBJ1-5	TGTGCCAGCAGTTTTCCAGGGAACCAGCCCCAGCATTTT	CASSFPGNQPQHF
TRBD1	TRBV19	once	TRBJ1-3	TGTGCCAGTAGTATGACAGGGGGCAACACCATATATTTT	CASSMTGGNTIYF
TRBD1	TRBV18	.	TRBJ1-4	TGTGCCAGCTCACCCCGATCCGGGACAGGTGGTGAAAAACTGTTTTTT	CASSPRSGTGGEKLFF
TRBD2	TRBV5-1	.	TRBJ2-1	TGCGCCAGCAGCTTGGGGGCCGGGGGGGCCGAGCAGTTCTTC	CASSLGAGGAEQFF
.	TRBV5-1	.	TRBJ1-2	TGCGCCAGCAGCTTGGACGGGAACGGCTACACCTTC	CASSLDGNGYTF
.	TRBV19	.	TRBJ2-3	TGTGCCAGTAGGACAGCTAGCACAGATACGCAGTATTTT	CASRTASTDTQYF
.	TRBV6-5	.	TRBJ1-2	TGTGCCAGCAGTTCCGGGAATAACTATGGCTACACCTTC	CASSSGNNYGYTF
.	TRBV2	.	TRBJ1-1	TGTGCCAGCAGTGAAAGGCAGGGAAGAAACACTGAAGCTTTCTTT	CASSERQGRNTEAFF
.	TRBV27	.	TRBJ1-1	TGTGCCAGCAGTTTCTCCTCCAGGGTGGAGAACACTGAAGCTTTCTTT	CASSFSSRVENTEAFF
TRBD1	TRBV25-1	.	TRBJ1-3	TGTGCCAGCATCCCAGGGGGCAGTGGAAACACCATATATTTT	CASIPGGSGNTIYF
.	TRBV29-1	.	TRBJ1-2	TGCAGCGCCGAGGACAGAACGCACTATGGCTACACCTTC	CSAEDRTHYGYTF
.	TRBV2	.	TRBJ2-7	TGTGCCAGCAGTGAGGGGGGGCAGGGGAGCCACGAGCAGTACTTC	CASSEGGQGSHEQYF
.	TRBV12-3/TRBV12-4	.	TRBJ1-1	TGTGCCAGCAGCTCCCCCGGGGTACCTGAAGCTTTCTTT	CASSSPGVPEAFF
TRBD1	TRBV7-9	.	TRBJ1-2	TGTGCCAGCAGCTTTCGGCCGGGCAGGGGGGACTATGGCTACACCTTC	CASSFRPGRGDYGYTF
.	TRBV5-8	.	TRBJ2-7	TGTGCCAGCAGCTGGACAAGCTCCTACGAGCAGTACTTC	CASSWTSSYEQYF
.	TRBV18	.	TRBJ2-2	TGTGCCAGCTCACGTTCGGGCACCGGAGGGGCCGGGGAGCTGTTTTTT	CASSRSGTGGAGELFF
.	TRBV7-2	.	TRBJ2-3	TGTGCCAGCAGCTTAAACCGGGATACGCAGTATTTT	CASSLNRDTQYF
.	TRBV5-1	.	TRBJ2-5	TGCGCCAGCAGCGTGCCTGAGTTGACGGACACCAAAAAGACCCAGTACTTC	CASSVPELTDTKKTQYF
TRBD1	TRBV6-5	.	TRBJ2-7	TGTGCCAGCAGTTACCTTACGGGACAGGGAAAGGACGAGCAGTACTTC	CASSYLTGQGKDEQYF
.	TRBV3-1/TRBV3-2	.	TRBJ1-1	TGTGCCAGCAGCTGGATCGGGGATGACGCTGAAGCTTTCTTT	CASSWIGDDAEAFF
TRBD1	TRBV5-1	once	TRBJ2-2	TGCGCCAGCAGCCCCGACAGGGGTGACACCGGGGAGCTGTTTTTT	CASSPDRGDTGELFF
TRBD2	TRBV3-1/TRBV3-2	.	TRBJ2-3	TGTGCCAGCAGCCTCTTAGCGGGAGGGGCAGATACGCAGTATTTT	CASSLLAGGADTQYF
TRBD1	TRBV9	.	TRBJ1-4	TGTGCCAGCAGCGGCCGGGACAGCCCAACTAATGAAAAACTGTTTTTT	CASSGRDSPTNEKLFF
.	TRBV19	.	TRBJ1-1	TGTGCCAGTAGTCTGCCCCCGGGACATCTGAACACTGAAGCTTTCTTT	CASSLPPGHLNTEAFF
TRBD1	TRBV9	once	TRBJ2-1	TGTGCCAGCAGCGTATTGGTCAGGGGGACTGAGCAGTTCTTC	CASSVLVRGTEQFF
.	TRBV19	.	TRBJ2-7	TGTGCCAGTAGTAGAGTAGCGTTTTCCTACGAGCAGTACTTC	CASSRVAFSYEQYF